This T cell receptor beta chain was identified during a study of OX40 agonist ivuxolimab in advanced cancers. V lost 8 bases and J lost 4, with 14 bases in between. Per germline, CDR1 LNHNV and CDR2 YYDKDF (reference sequence). This CDR3 spans 13 amino acids. Patients with a history of autoimmune disease or on systemic immunosuppression were excluded. Some clones are missing from TCRdb's copy, which holds only in-frame ones; the method was immunoSEQ multiplex PCR. The sample has roughly 81,000 clones, approximately 95% seen once. The rearrangement links TRBV15 to TRBJ1-1; a weak D match, TRBD1 (6 bases). This material consisted of CD4+ or CD8+ T cells sorted from blood, taken in a trial of the OX40 agonist ivuxolimab. This receptor was identified in an adult with an advanced solid tumor such as melanoma, head and neck, liver or kidney cancer. CDR3 sequence (DNA): TGTGCCACCGCCGGGGGGCGGGGCACTGAAGCTTTCTTT. Residues: CATAGGRGTEAFF. Full variable domain (rest looked up from reference TRBV15 and TRBJ1-1): DAMVIQNPRYQVTQFGKPVTLSCSQTLNHNVMYWYQQKSSQAPKLLFHYYDKDFNNEADTPDNFQSRRPNTSFCFLDIRSPGLGDTAMYLCATAGGRGTEAFFGQGTRLTVV.